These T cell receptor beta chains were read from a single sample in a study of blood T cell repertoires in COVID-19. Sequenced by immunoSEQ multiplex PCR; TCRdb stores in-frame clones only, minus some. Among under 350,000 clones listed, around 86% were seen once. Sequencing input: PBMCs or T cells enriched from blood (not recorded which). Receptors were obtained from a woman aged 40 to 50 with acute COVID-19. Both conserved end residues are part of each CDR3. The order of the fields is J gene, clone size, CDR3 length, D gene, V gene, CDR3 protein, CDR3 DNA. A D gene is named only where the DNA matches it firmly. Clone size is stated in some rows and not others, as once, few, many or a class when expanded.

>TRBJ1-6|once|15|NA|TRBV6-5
CASSYGEPYNSPLHF
TGTGCCAGCAGTTACGGGGAGCCCTATAATTCACCCCTCCACTTT
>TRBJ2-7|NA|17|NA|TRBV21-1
CASSKGGGEHDEGEQYF
TGTGCCAGCAGCAAAGGGGGCGGGGAACACGATGAGGGGGAGCAGTACTTC
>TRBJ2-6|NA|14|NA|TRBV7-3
CASSSFSGANVLTF
TGTGCCAGCAGCTCGTTTTCTGGGGCCAACGTCCTGACTTTC
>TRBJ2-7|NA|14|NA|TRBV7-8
CASSLAEARLEQYF
TGTGCCAGCAGCTTAGCGGAGGCTAGGCTCGAGCAGTACTTC
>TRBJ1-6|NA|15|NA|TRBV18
CASSPLSPSNSPLHF
TGTGCCAGCTCACCACTTAGCCCCTCTAATTCACCCCTCCACTTT
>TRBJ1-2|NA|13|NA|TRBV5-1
CASSLDQIYGYTF
TGCGCCAGCAGCTTGGACCAGATCTATGGCTACACCTTC
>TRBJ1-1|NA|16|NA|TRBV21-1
CASTAGTGNFHTEAFF
TGTGCCAGTACGGCGGGGACAGGGAACTTCCACACTGAAGCTTTCTTT
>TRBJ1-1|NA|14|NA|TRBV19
CASQERGMNTEAFF
TGTGCCAGCCAGGAGAGGGGGATGAACACTGAAGCTTTCTTT
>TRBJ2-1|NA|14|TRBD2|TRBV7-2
CASTSGLEVNEQFF
TGTGCCAGCACCTCGGGACTAGAAGTCAATGAGCAGTTCTTC
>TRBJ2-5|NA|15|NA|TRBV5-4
CASSRRQEYQETQYF
TGTGCCAGCAGCCGACGACAGGAGTACCAAGAGACCCAGTACTTC
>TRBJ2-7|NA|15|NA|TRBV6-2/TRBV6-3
CASSKQGLGSYEQYF
TGTGCCAGCAGTAAACAGGGATTGGGCTCCTACGAGCAGTACTTC
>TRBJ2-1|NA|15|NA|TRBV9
CASSAGVGSYNEQFF
TGTGCCAGCAGTGCAGGGGTTGGCTCCTACAATGAGCAGTTCTTC
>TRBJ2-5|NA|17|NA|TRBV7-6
CASSLVGTRRPGETQYF
TGTGCCAGCAGCTTAGTTGGGACACGCCGCCCGGGAGAGACCCAGTACTTC
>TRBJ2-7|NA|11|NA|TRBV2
CAKGLEKEQYF
TGTGCCAAGGGGCTTGAAAAGGAGCAGTACTTC
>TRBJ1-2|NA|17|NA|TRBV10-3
CAISEPGGRPINYGYTF
TGTGCCATCAGTGAGCCGGGGGGACGGCCGATTAACTATGGCTACACCTTC
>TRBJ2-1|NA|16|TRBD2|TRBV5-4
CASSGRLAGGLFEQFF
TGTGCCAGCAGCGGAAGACTAGCGGGGGGGCTATTTGAGCAGTTCTTC
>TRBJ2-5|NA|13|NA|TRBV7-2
CASRRSGWETQYF
TGTGCCAGCAGACGGAGCGGGTGGGAGACCCAGTACTTC
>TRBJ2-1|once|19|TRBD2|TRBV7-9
CASSLGISGGFGTYNEQFF
TGTGCCAGCAGCTTAGGTATTAGCGGGGGCTTCGGGACCTACAATGAGCAGTTCTTC
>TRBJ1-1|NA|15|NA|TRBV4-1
CASERGLGLNTEAFF
TGCGCCAGCGAAAGAGGGTTAGGGTTGAACACTGAAGCTTTCTTT
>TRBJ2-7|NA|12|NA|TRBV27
CASSYNRGEQYF
TGTGCCAGCAGTTACAACCGGGGCGAGCAGTACTTC
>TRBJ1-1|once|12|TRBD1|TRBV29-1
CSGRQGFTEAFF
TGCAGCGGAAGACAGGGGTTCACTGAAGCTTTCTTT
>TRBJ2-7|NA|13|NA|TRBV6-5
CASTRSGVREQYF
TGTGCCAGCACCCGATCAGGGGTGAGGGAGCAGTACTTC
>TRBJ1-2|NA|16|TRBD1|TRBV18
CASSPPATGVGYGYTF
TGTGCCAGCTCACCACCGGCGACAGGGGTTGGCTATGGCTACACCTTC